Below, 21 T cell receptor beta chains from the same sample are listed, as sequenced in a study of T cells in Graves' hyperthyroidism and ophthalmopathy. The source material, RNA transcripts, was used to amplify TCR beta CDR3 regions. During a first-round RT-PCR of the TCR CDR3, the HTBI primer set was used. TCRdb reprocessed the multiplex PCR reads with MiXCR, giving one entry per CDR3 protein. The data contain roughly 380,000 distinct CDR3 sequences, 15% to 20% of them singletons. The material sequenced was blood. These receptors were taken from a woman aged 18-30 years with Graves' hyperthyroidism.

This clonotype occurred many times. This chain links TRBV11-2 with TRBJ1-5, with 11 bases that match TRBD1. This CDR3 is built from 16 residues. CDR1 is SGHAT and CDR2 is FQNNGV in the germline V gene. After removal of 5 bases from V and 5 bases from J, the junction contained 8 bases not matched to a gene. The DNA for the CDR3 is TGTGCCAGCAGCCTTAAGGACAGGGGGCAACATCAGCCCCAGCATTTT. It translates to CASSLKDRGQHQPQHF.

In its sample, this clonotype was seen many times. The V gene is TRBV6-1, the J gene TRBJ2-7, with 12 bases aligning to TRBD2. The trim removed 7 bases at V and 2 bases at J, leaving 6 bases unmatched. This CDR3 is built from 15 residues. Germline V gene sequence: CDR1 MNHNS, CDR2 SASEGT. The CDR3 sequence: CASTETSGGTYEQYF. The DNA of the CDR3 is TGTGCCAGCACCGAGACTAGCGGGGGAACCTACGAGCAGTACTTC.

The genes are TRBV9 and TRBJ1-3; D gene ambiguous. Trimming pared 2 bases from V and 2 bases from J, leaving 8 bases between. The CDR3 consists of 14 residues. Germline V gives CDR1 SGDLS, CDR2 YYNGEE. The CDR3 reads CASSVGLPGNTIYF. DNA for the CDR3: TGTGCCAGCAGCGTGGGTTTACCTGGAAACACCATATATTTT.

This clonotype was counted ten times or more. The V gene is TRBV4-1, the J gene TRBJ1-5, with D unclear. Germline V gene lookup returns CDR1 MGHRA and CDR2 YSYEKL. Trimming left V 0 bases short and J 3 bases short, with 6 bases between. The CDR3 covers 14 residues. CDR3 residues: CASSQEAVNQPQHF. In nucleotides, the CDR3 is TGCGCCAGCAGCCAAGAAGCTGTCAATCAGCCCCAGCATTTT.

This clonotype was seen many times. The V gene is TRBV7-8, the J gene TRBJ1-5; D remains unclear. Germline V gives CDR1 SGHVS, CDR2 FQNEAQ. With 1 base removed from V and 0 bases from J, the gap between germline ends came to 13 bases. This CDR3 spans 17 amino acids. CDR3: CASSLGSRVYSNQPQHF. The DNA of the CDR3 is TGTGCCAGCAGCTTAGGGTCTCGGGTATATAGCAATCAGCCCCAGCATTTT.

This clonotype occurred many times. The chain is built from TRBV7-3 and TRBJ1-1; D gene unclear. Between the trimmed V and J ends, which lost 5 bases and 1 base, there was a span of 11 bases. There are 14 residues in the CDR3. Germline V lookup: CDR1 SGHTA, CDR2 FQGTGA. Written as DNA, the CDR3 is TGTGCCAGCAGCCATAGTCAGCAGAACACTGAAGCTTTCTTT. Translating it yields CASSHSQQNTEAFF.

This clonotype was seen repeatedly, ten times or more. The gene calls are TRBV2 and TRBJ2-7, with 7 positions matching TRBD1. CDR1 is SNHLY, CDR2 FYNNEI, per germline. J lost 2 bases, V lost 3 bases, and 4 bases had no gene match. There are 14 residues in the CDR3. The CDR3 loop reads CASSEYRGPYEQYF. CDR3 bases: TGTGCCAGCAGTGAGTACAGGGGTCCCTACGAGCAGTACTTC.

The chain combines TRBV7-2 with TRBJ2-7, with D perhaps assigned TRBD1 or TRBD2 (6 bases each). The CDR3 is 16 amino acids. The germline V gene has CDR1 SGHTA and CDR2 FQGNSA. V dropped 0 bases and J dropped 2 bases, with 14 bases sitting between them. The CDR3 DNA is TGTGCCAGCAGCTTAGCAGGGGCAGGGGAGGCCTACGAGCAGTACTTC. This encodes CASSLAGAGEAYEQYF.

The chain joins TRBV11-2 to TRBJ1-6; D is uncertain. Germline assignment: CDR1 SGHAT and CDR2 FQNNGV. The CDR3 covers 16 residues. The V end was cut by 6 bases, the J end by 8 bases, with 20 bases between. The CDR3 DNA reads as TGTGCCAGCAGGACACCTAGATCAGGCTTGGATTCACCCCTCCACTTT. Translating it yields CASRTPRSGLDSPLHF.

This clonotype was counted many times. V is TRBV19 and J is TRBJ2-7, with 8 bases aligning to TRBD1. Germline V CDR1 and CDR2: LNHDA, SQIVND (reference sequence). The length of the CDR3 is 15 residues. Losses at the gene ends were 3 bases for V and 6 bases for J; bases not matched to a gene: 10. The CDR3 coding sequence is TGTGCCAGTAGTATGGTGGCAGGGGGCGCTTCCGAGCAGTACTTC. It is translated as CASSMVAGGASEQYF.

DNA of the CDR3: TGCAGCGTTGAAGAGGGTACCAATCAGCCCCAGCATTTT. It is translated as CSVEEGTNQPQHF. This sequence joins TRBV29-1 and TRBJ1-5, with unresolved D. V dropped 0 bases and J dropped 3 bases, with 6 bases sitting between them. The CDR3 totals 13 residues. CDR1 and CDR2 from the germline V gene are SQVTM and ANQGSEA.

Ten or more counts support this clonotype. The V call is TRBV15, the J call TRBJ2-7, with D tentatively TRBD1 (5 bases). The germline V and J ends were trimmed by 5 bases and 3 bases, with 11 bases remaining between them. The CDR3 loop spans 13 amino acids. Per the germline V gene, CDR1 is LNHNV and CDR2 is YYDKDF (reference sequence). In DNA, the CDR3 is TGTGCCACCAGCCTCGGACAATTCTACGAGCAGTACTTC. Protein product: CATSLGQFYEQYF.

This clonotype was seen ten or more times. The chain links TRBV6-4 to TRBJ1-2; tentatively, D is TRBD1 (5 bases). Trimming removed 3 bases from V and 8 bases from J, with 16 bases in between. Germline CDR1 is MRHNA and CDR2 is SNTAGT. The CDR3 is 14 residues long. CDR3 coding DNA: TGTGCCAGCAGTGAGAGCGGGACCTCTGGGGGCTACACCTTC. Amino acids: CASSESGTSGGYTF.

The table lists this clonotype with many counts. This chain uses TRBV2 with TRBJ1-1; D remains unclear. The CDR3 runs 17 residues. Per germline, CDR1 SNHLY and CDR2 FYNNEI. V was clipped by 4 bases and J by 1 base, with 19 bases between them. CDR3 coding DNA: TGTGCCAGCAGTGCGGCCAGCTCACCCCCTGGGAACACTGAAGCTTTCTTT. It specifies CASSAASSPPGNTEAFF.

The sample holds many counts of this clonotype. The V call is TRBV18, the J call TRBJ1-2, with 7 bases identical to TRBD1. Trimming took 3 bases from V and 3 from J; bases not matched to a gene: 4. The CDR3 is 14 amino acids. Germline CDR1 reads KGHSH; CDR2 reads LQKENI. CDR3 sequence (DNA): TGTGCCAGCTCACCTGACGGACAGGACTATGGCTACACCTTC. It encodes CASSPDGQDYGYTF.

The table lists this clonotype with many counts. This chain joins TRBV6-2 or TRBV6-3 and TRBJ2-7; D unclear. Germline V gene sequence: CDR1 MNHEY, CDR2 SVGEGT. The length of the CDR3 is 14 residues. V gave up 3 bases and J gave up 2 bases, with 11 bases separating them. CDR3 region: CASSYRARPYEQYF. The DNA of the CDR3 is TGTGCCAGCAGTTATCGAGCTAGGCCCTACGAGCAGTACTTC.

This clonotype was picked up many times. V usage is TRBV6-2 or TRBV6-3 and J usage is TRBJ2-7; no clear D. Germline loops: CDR1 MNHEY, CDR2 SVGEGT. The CDR3 length is 13 residues. Trimming removed 2 bases from V and 2 bases from J, with 7 bases in between. This CDR3 reads CASSYHLTYEQYF. Here the CDR3 DNA reads TGTGCCAGCAGTTACCACTTGACCTACGAGCAGTACTTC.

This clonotype occurred a few times. This chain connects TRBV5-1 to TRBJ2-5; 8 bases are shared with TRBD2. CDR3 length: 14 amino acids. Germline loops: CDR1 SGHRS, CDR2 YFSETQ. Unmatched junction bases numbered 4, after V lost 4 bases and J lost 2 bases. CDR3 residues: CASSAGGAQETQYF. Written as DNA, the CDR3 is TGCGCCAGCAGCGCGGGAGGAGCGCAAGAGACCCAGTACTTC.

This clonotype was counted many times. The chain carries TRBV27 and TRBJ2-5; D remains ambiguous. This CDR3 has 13 amino acids. V lost 1 base, J lost 0 bases, and 3 bases lay in between. Germline-derived CDR1 and CDR2 are MNHEY and SMNVEV (reference sequence). CDR3 nucleotide sequence: TGTGCCAGCAGTTTATATAACCAAGAGACCCAGTACTTC. Its translation: CASSLYNQETQYF.

This clonotype was recorded many times. The rearrangement uses TRBV12-3 or TRBV12-4 and TRBJ2-5; 8 bases line up with TRBD2. V was pared by 8 bases and J by 5 bases, with 13 bases of the junction left unmatched. This CDR3 has 15 amino acids. The CDR3 here is CASELWAGGRETQYF. CDR3 nucleotides: TGTGCCAGCGAACTTTGGGCGGGGGGCCGGGAGACCCAGTACTTC.

This clonotype was counted many times. The chain carries TRBV28 and TRBJ2-7; the D gene is possibly TRBD2 (6 bases). The V and J ends lost 6 bases and 4 bases respectively, with 19 bases between them. CDR1 and CDR2 from the germline V gene are MDHEN and SYDVKM. The CDR3 is 15 amino acids. CDR3 region: CASSHTGGALYEQYF. The DNA of the CDR3 is TGTGCCAGCAGCCATACAGGCGGGGCACTGTACGAGCAGTACTTC.